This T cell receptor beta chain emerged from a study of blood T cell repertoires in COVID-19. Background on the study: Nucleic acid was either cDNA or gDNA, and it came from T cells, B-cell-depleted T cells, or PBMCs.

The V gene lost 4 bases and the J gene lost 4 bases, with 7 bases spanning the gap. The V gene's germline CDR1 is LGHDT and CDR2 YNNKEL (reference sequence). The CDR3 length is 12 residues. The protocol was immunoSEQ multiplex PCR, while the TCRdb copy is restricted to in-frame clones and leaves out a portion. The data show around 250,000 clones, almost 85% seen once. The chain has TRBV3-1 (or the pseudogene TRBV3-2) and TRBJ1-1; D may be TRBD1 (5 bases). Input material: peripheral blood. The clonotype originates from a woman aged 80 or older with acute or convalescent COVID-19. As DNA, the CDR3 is TGTGCCAGCAGCCGGAGGGGCACTGAAGCTTTCTTT. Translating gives CASSRRGTEAFF.